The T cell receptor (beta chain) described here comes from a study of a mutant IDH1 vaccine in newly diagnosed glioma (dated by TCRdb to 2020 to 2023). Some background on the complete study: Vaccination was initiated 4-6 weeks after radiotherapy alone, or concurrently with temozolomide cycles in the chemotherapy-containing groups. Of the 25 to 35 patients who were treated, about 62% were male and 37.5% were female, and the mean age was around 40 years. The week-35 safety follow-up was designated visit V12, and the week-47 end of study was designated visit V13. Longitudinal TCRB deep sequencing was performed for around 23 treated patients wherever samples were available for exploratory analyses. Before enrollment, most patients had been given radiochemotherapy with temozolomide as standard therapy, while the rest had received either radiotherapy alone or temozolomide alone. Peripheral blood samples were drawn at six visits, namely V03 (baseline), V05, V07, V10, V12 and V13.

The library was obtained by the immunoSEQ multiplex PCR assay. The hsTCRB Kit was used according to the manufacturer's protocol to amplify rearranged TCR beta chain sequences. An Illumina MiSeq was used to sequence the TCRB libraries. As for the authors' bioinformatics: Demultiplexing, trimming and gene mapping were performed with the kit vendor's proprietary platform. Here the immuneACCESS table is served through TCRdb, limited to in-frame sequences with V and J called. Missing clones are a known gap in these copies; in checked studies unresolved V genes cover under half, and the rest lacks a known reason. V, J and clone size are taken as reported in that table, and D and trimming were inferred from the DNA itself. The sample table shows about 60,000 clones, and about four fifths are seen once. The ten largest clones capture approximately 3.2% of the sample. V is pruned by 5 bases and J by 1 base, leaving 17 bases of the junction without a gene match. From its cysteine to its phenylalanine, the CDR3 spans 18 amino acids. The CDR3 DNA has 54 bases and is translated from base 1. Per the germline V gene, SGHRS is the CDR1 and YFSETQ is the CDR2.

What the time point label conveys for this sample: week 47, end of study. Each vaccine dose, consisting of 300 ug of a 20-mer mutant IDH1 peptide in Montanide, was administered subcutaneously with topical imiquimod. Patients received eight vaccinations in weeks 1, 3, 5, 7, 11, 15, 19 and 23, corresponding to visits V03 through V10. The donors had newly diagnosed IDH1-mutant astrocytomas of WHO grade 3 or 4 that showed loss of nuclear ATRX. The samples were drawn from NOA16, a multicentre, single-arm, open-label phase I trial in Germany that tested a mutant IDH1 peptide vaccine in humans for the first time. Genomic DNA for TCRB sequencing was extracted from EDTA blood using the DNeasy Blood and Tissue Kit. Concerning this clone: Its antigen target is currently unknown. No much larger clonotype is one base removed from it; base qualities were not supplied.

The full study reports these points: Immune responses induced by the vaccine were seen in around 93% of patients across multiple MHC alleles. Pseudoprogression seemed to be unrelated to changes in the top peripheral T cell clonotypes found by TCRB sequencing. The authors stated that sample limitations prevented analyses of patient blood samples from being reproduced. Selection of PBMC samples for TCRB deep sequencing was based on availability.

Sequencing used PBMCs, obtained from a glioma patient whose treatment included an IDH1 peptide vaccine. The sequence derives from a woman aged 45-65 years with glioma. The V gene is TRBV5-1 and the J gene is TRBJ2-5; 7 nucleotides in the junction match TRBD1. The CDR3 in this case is CASSGGQSSRNSQETQYF. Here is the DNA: TGCGCCAGCAGTGGGGGACAGAGCTCCCGAAATTCCCAAGAGACCCAGTACTTC.